The 30 T cell receptor beta chains below were found in one sample sequenced in a study of blood T cell repertoires in COVID-19. The assay was immunoSEQ multiplex PCR, and TCRdb's table has in-frame clones only and misses some. The data hold around 450,000 clones, with about 89% observed a single time. Input material: peripheral blood. The receptors originated from a woman between 25 and 40 years old with acute or convalescent COVID-19.

The chain couples TRBV18 to TRBJ2-7, with 9 bases fitting TRBD1. Germline CDR1 KGHSH, CDR2 LQKENI. The ends lost 6 bases at V and 0 bases at J; junction bases unmatched: 9. CDR3 length: 16 residues. CDR3 residues: CASSGGGQGDSYEQYF. Written as DNA, the CDR3 is TGTGCCAGCTCGGGTGGGGGACAGGGCGACTCCTACGAGCAGTACTTC. Full variable domain (outside the CDR3, taken from reference TRBV18 and TRBJ2-7): NAGVMQNPRHLVRRRGQEARLRCSPMKGHSHVYWYRQLPEEGLKFMVYLQKENIIDESGMPKERFSAEFPKEGPSILRIQQVVRGDSAAYFCASSGGGQGDSYEQYFGPGTRLTVT.

The V call is TRBV9, the J call TRBJ1-5, with TRBD1 matching 8 bases. Per germline, CDR1 SGDLS and CDR2 YYNGEE. The CDR3 loop spans 14 amino acids. V lost 3 bases to trimming and J lost 4 bases; unmatched junction nucleotides: 3. The CDR3 coding sequence is TGTGCCAGCAGCGCCGGACAGGGTAATCAGCCCCAGCATTTT. Translating it yields CASSAGQGNQPQHF.

The chain is built from TRBV6-5 and TRBJ1-3, with D perhaps matching TRBD1 (6 bases). The CDR3 is 15 residues long. Germline values: CDR1 MNHEY, CDR2 SVGAGI. Trimming took off 2 bases at V and 1 base at J, with 9 bases between the two ends. The CDR3 nucleotides read TGTGCCAGCAGTTACCGGACAGCTTCTGGAAACACCATATATTTT. It encodes CASSYRTASGNTIYF.

This clone is a singleton in its sample. V and J are TRBV5-4 and TRBJ1-1, with 7 bases aligning to TRBD1. The V gene end was trimmed by 4 bases and the J gene end by 3 bases; junction bases not matched to a gene: 9. The germline CDR1 and CDR2 sequences are SGHNT and YYREEE (reference sequence). This CDR3 comprises 15 residues. The CDR3 here is CASSHDRDVDTEAFF. The CDR3, as DNA: TGTGCCAGCAGCCATGACAGGGACGTGGACACTGAAGCTTTCTTT.

V gene TRBV9 combines with J gene TRBJ2-5; TRBD2 is a possible D gene (6 bases). The CDR3 covers 15 residues. The V gene's germline CDR1 is SGDLS and CDR2 YYNGEE. V was cut by 0 bases and J by 2 bases, with 11 bases left in between. CDR3 sequence (DNA): TGTGCCAGCAGCGTAGGCCCGGGGAGGCAAGAGACCCAGTACTTC. Its protein is CASSVGPGRQETQYF. The full variable domain, completed using reference TRBV9 and TRBJ2-5, is DSGVTQTPKHLITATGQRVTLRCSPRSGDLSVYWYQQSLDQGLQFLIQYYNGEERAKGNILERFSAQQFPDLHSELNLSSLELGDSALYFCASSVGPGRQETQYFGPGTRLLVL.

A single count supports this clone. The V and J genes are TRBV1 and TRBJ2-1; whether TRBD2, the table's D call, matches the DNA was not checked. TRBV1 is a listed pseudogene. The CDR3 is 17 amino acids. This CDR3 reads CTSSQRHGAGGHNEQFF. In DNA form, the CDR3 reads TGCACCAGCAGCCAACGCCATGGAGCGGGGGGGCACAATGAGCAGTTCTTC.

CDR3 sequence reads: CASSIVGRLDEQFF. The CDR3 nucleotides read TGTGCCAGTAGTATAGTAGGCAGGCTGGATGAGCAGTTCTTC. V usage is TRBV19 and J usage is TRBJ2-1, with D unresolved. CDR1 and CDR2 (germline): LNHDA, SQIVND (reference sequence). V lost 1 base to trimming and J lost 8 bases, with 12 bases between them. This CDR3 has 14 residues.

This chain connects TRBV30 to TRBJ1-1; possibly TRBD1 for D (6 bases). Germline loops: CDR1 GTSNPN, CDR2 SVGIG (reference sequence). The V gene lost 5 bases and the J gene lost 1 base, with 11 bases spanning the gap. The CDR3 length is 13 residues. The CDR3 protein is CAWGQNTNTEAFF. The CDR3 bases are TGTGCCTGGGGACAGAATACGAACACTGAAGCTTTCTTT.

The gene calls are TRBV29-1 and TRBJ2-7; 7 bases are shared with TRBD1. The CDR3 contains 13 residues. CDR1 is SQVTM, CDR2 ANQGSEA, per germline. After removal of 4 bases from V and 3 bases from J, the junction contained 6 bases not matched to a gene. The CDR3: CSVAETGIYEQYF. The CDR3 nucleotides are TGCAGCGTTGCGGAGACAGGGATCTACGAGCAGTACTTC.

The chain combines TRBV10-3 with TRBJ1-5; 7 nucleotides agree with TRBD1. The CDR3 consists of 13 residues. V shed 8 bases and J 3 bases; nucleotides not matched to a gene: 4. Germline V gene lookup returns CDR1 ENHRY and CDR2 SYGVKD. CDR3 sequence: CAICDRVNQPQHF. CDR3 DNA: TGTGCCATCTGCGACAGGGTCAATCAGCCCCAGCATTTT.

The rearrangement links TRBV24-1 to TRBJ2-5, with 8 nucleotides matching TRBD2. Germline V lookup: CDR1 KGHDR, CDR2 SFDVKD. V shed 5 bases and J 2 bases; nucleotides not matched to a gene: 6. This CDR3 spans 15 amino acids. Written as DNA, the CDR3 is TGTGCCACCAGTGGCCGGGGGGGGCTGCAAGAGACCCAGTACTTC. Translation gives CATSGRGGLQETQYF.

The chain employs TRBV7-2 and TRBJ2-1; D unclear. Trimming left V 1 base short and J 9 bases short, with 10 bases between. The CDR3 sequence is 13 residues long. CDR1 is SGHTA, CDR2 FQGNSA, per germline. CDR3 sequence reads: CASSLERFSEQFF. The CDR3 bases are TGTGCCAGCAGCTTAGAGAGATTTAGTGAGCAGTTCTTC.

The chain combines TRBV5-4 with TRBJ2-3; 11 bases map to TRBD2. This CDR3 comprises 15 residues. Trimming took 5 bases from V and 5 from J; bases not matched to a gene: 7. The germline CDR1 and CDR2 sequences are SGHNT and YYREEE (reference sequence). CDR3 sequence: CASSRRTSGQDTQYF. The CDR3 DNA sequence: TGTGCCAGCAGTAGGAGGACTAGCGGGCAAGATACGCAGTATTTT.

The chain links TRBV30 to TRBJ1-2; TRBD1 might be the D (5 bases). CDR3 length: 13 residues. Trimming left V 2 bases short and J 3 bases short, with 10 bases between. CDR1 GTSNPN and CDR2 SVGIG come from the germline V gene (reference sequence). The DNA for the CDR3 is TGTGCCTGGAGTAAGGGGTATGACTATGGCTACACCTTC. It encodes CAWSKGYDYGYTF.

The J gene is TRBJ1-2, the V gene TRBV7-9; D remains ambiguous. The CDR3 is made up of 14 amino acids. Per germline, CDR1 SEHNR and CDR2 FQNEAQ (reference sequence). V lost 1 base, J lost 7 bases, and 13 bases lay in between. CDR3 in amino acids: CASSLERERTGYTF. Here the CDR3 DNA reads TGTGCCAGCAGCTTAGAGAGGGAGAGGACTGGCTACACCTTC.

The V call is TRBV6-5, the J call TRBJ2-6; TRBD1 might be the D (6 bases). Germline values: CDR1 MNHEY, CDR2 SVGAGI. Trimming cost V 4 bases and J 1 base, with 8 bases left between them. The CDR3 has 15 amino acids. CDR3 loop: CASSFTGSGANVLTF. The CDR3 DNA sequence: TGTGCCAGCAGTTTTACAGGGTCTGGGGCCAACGTCCTGACTTTC.

The chain combines TRBV12-5 with TRBJ2-3; D gene unclear. CDR1 is LGHNT, CDR2 FRNRAP, per germline. The CDR3 covers 17 residues. With 0 bases removed from V and 4 bases from J, the gap between germline ends came to 17 bases. CDR3 nucleotide sequence: TGTGCTAGTGGTTTGGTAAACAAATCAATCCCCGCAGATACGCAGTATTTT. Translating it yields CASGLVNKSIPADTQYF.

Here the CDR3 reads CASSDPGGLADTQYF. The CDR3 coding sequence is TGTGCCAGCAGTGACCCCGGAGGGTTGGCAGATACGCAGTATTTT. V gene TRBV25-1 combines with J gene TRBJ2-3; TRBD2 might be the D (6 bases). From germline, CDR1 is MGHDK and CDR2 SYGVNS. The CDR3 is 15 amino acids. Trimming took off 3 bases at V and 4 bases at J, with 14 bases between the two ends.

The J gene is TRBJ1-1, the V gene TRBV6-5; D not certain. The CDR3 contains 14 residues. Germline CDR1 MNHEY, CDR2 SVGAGI. V dropped 0 bases and J dropped 7 bases, with 12 bases sitting between them. The CDR3 region has the DNA TGTGCCAGCAGTTACTCCGAGCAGGCTTTTGAAGCTTTCTTT. This sequence encodes CASSYSEQAFEAFF.

The chain combines TRBV9 with TRBJ2-3, with D possibly being TRBD2 (6 bases). V lost 3 bases to trimming and J lost 6 bases, with 11 bases between them. Germline values: CDR1 SGDLS, CDR2 YYNGEE. The CDR3 length is 13 residues. The CDR3 coding sequence is TGTGCCAGCAGCGGGGCTGGGGGGGATACGCAGTATTTT. Translated, it gives CASSGAGGDTQYF.

This clone was counted a single time. The chain has TRBV18 and TRBJ2-3; a weak D match, TRBD1 (6 bases). This CDR3 has 19 amino acids. Trimming removed 3 bases at V and 0 bases at J, with 22 bases between. Germline V CDR1 and CDR2: KGHSH, LQKENI. This CDR3 is CASSPRTEFLFSSTDTQYF. DNA for the CDR3: TGTGCCAGCTCACCGCGGACAGAGTTTCTGTTTTCGAGCACAGATACGCAGTATTTT.

The gene calls are TRBV5-6 and TRBJ2-7, with unresolved D. The germline V gene has CDR1 SGHDT and CDR2 YYEEEE. The V gene lost 2 bases and the J gene lost 3 bases, with 12 bases spanning the gap. The CDR3 is made up of 14 amino acids. CDR3 sequence (DNA): TGTGCCAGCAGCTTTAACGGCGGCTACTACGAGCAGTACTTC. This codes for CASSFNGGYYEQYF.

The chain links TRBV7-6 to TRBJ2-3; D gene ambiguous. Germline CDR1 SGHVS, CDR2 FNYEAQ. V was clipped by 5 bases and J by 5 bases, with 26 bases between them. This CDR3 is 18 amino acids long. CDR3 nucleotide sequence: TGTGCCAGCAGCAAAAGTCTGGTACCCACTTCAATCTTAGATACGCAGTATTTT. Protein sequence: CASSKSLVPTSILDTQYF.

The chain carries TRBV30 and TRBJ2-3, with a possible D match to TRBD1 (5 bases). V gave up 0 bases and J gave up 4 bases, with 5 bases separating them. In germline, CDR1 is GTSNPN, CDR2 SVGIG (reference sequence). The CDR3 contains 12 residues. CDR3 coding DNA: TGTGCCTGGAGTGTAGGGGCAGATACGCAGTATTTT. This translates into CAWSVGADTQYF.

V is TRBV24-1 and J is TRBJ2-3; D is uncertain. Trimming left V 2 bases short and J 6 bases short, with 14 bases between. The CDR3 length is 15 residues. Germline CDR1 KGHDR, CDR2 SFDVKD. CDR3 amino acids: CATSDSGERSDTQYF. For the CDR3, the DNA is TGTGCCACCAGTGATTCCGGTGAGAGGTCGGATACGCAGTATTTT.

This clone has ten or more counts. The genes are TRBV2 and TRBJ1-2, with 7 bases fitting TRBD1. The V and J ends lost 5 bases and 8 bases, in that order; junction bases with no gene match: 11. The CDR3 spans 14 residues. The germline V gene encodes CDR1 SNHLY and CDR2 FYNNEI. The chain's CDR3 is CASSPQGESRGYTF. In DNA, the CDR3 is TGTGCCAGCAGTCCGCAGGGGGAGTCGAGAGGCTACACCTTC.

This chain links TRBV5-1 with TRBJ2-3; 9 nucleotides line up with TRBD2. This CDR3 is built from 17 residues. Germline V gene sequence: CDR1 SGHRS, CDR2 YFSETQ. The trim removed 6 bases at V and 4 bases at J, leaving 15 bases unmatched. CDR3 DNA sequence: TGCGCCAGCACCCCTAATGTTGGGGGCGGGGGGGCAGATACGCAGTATTTT. Its protein is CASTPNVGGGGADTQYF.

CDR3 protein: CASSLDAANEKLFF. In DNA, the CDR3 is TGCGCCAGCAGCTTGGACGCGGCTAATGAAAAACTGTTTTTT. J is TRBJ1-4 and V is TRBV5-1, with D uncertain. Trimming cost V 0 bases and J 3 bases, with 6 bases left between them. CDR1 is SGHRS and CDR2 is YFSETQ in the germline V gene. The CDR3 has 14 residues. Combining the CDR3 with reference TRBV5-1 and TRBJ1-4 gives the whole variable domain KAGVTQTPRYLIKTRGQQVTLSCSPISGHRSVSWYQQTPGQGLQFLFEYFSETQRNKGNFPGRFSGRQFSNSRSEMNVSTLELGDSALYLCASSLDAANEKLFFGSGTQLSVL.

Comments on this clone: Distinct nucleotide sequences in the sample also encode this CDR3. The chain combines TRBV5-4 with TRBJ2-7, with TRBD2 as a possible D gene (6 bases). The germline V and J ends were trimmed by 0 bases and 3 bases, with 7 bases remaining between them. The CDR3 extends over 13 amino acids. Germline CDR1 is SGHNT and CDR2 is YYREEE (reference sequence). The CDR3 bases are TGTGCCAGCAGCTTGGCGGGGGTCTACGAGCAGTACTTC. Amino acid sequence: CASSLAGVYEQYF.

The chain couples TRBV11-2 to TRBJ1-2, with 10 bases aligning to TRBD1. Germline CDR1 and CDR2: SGHAT and FQNNGV. With V trimmed by 5 bases and J by 3 bases, 15 bases remained unmatched. There are 18 residues in the CDR3. CDR3 amino acids: CASSTLRRQGANYYGYTF. The CDR3 DNA reads TGTGCCAGCAGCACGCTACGGCGACAGGGGGCGAATTACTATGGCTACACCTTC.